This TCR beta chain was sequenced in a study of beta chain features in type 1 diabetes. On the study more broadly: Healthy donors resembled patients in age, gender and cell yields.

Trimming cost V 3 bases and J 9 bases, with 15 bases left between them. From germline, CDR1 is MNHEY and CDR2 SMNVEV (reference sequence). The CDR3 has 13 residues. Purities in excess of 95% were seen in all sorted populations. Study-level findings and limits: In the patient group, naive, central memory and Treg TCRB repertoires seemed more alike than in the healthy donor group.

Concerning this clone: Its antigen remains unidentified.

Expressed TCRB transcripts got sequenced, as all isolated RNA was reverse transcribed. Repertoires were generated with immunoSEQ multiplex PCR, while TCRdb's copy carries only in-frame clones and drops some. The table lists 900,000 or so clones, roughly a sixth of them singletons, with 0.02% to 0.025% in the top ten. The chain is built from TRBV27 and TRBJ2-7; D is ambiguous. Sequences were obtained from naive CD4+ T cells from blood. This receptor was obtained from a woman younger than 35 in good health. CDR3 in amino acids: CASSLWGSSVQYF. In DNA form, the CDR3 reads TGTGCCAGCAGTTTGTGGGGAAGTAGTGTGCAGTACTTC.